The clone carrying this TCR beta chain has more than one count but fewer than ten. As yet, its antigen is unknown. Alongside a J-beta primer mix, a sample-barcoded 5' primer served in a second PCR lasting about 6 to 11 cycles. There were at least 2.5 million CDR3-containing paired-end reads obtained from each sample. MiXCR, applied by TCRdb to the 5' RACE reads, yields one record per CDR3 protein. The sample records some 1.4 million distinct CDR3 sequences, 40% to 50% being singletons. The data originate from a study of blood T cells in healthy people across ages. Study findings and constraints: While age rose, TCR beta diversity per million T cells dropped in a roughly linear way.

From germline, CDR1 is DFQATT and CDR2 SNEGSKA (reference sequence). Trimming removed 4 bases from V and 3 bases from J; junction bases left unmatched: 6. The CDR3 extends over 13 amino acids. Each donor supplied roughly 9.2 milliliters of peripheral blood. With each sample, at least 5 micrograms of total RNA were extracted. The sample comprised blood. This TCR came from a woman under 30 in good health. V usage is TRBV20-1 and J usage is TRBJ2-7, with TRBD2 identical over 7 bases. This CDR3 is CSATGGGSYEQYF. CDR3 in DNA: TGCAGTGCTACCGGCGGGGGTAGCTACGAGCAGTACTTC.